The rows below give T cell receptor beta chains drawn from one sample of a study of spatial heterogeneity in lung cancer. In TCRdb, the 5' RACE reads were re-called with MiXCR into one record per CDR3 protein. The data hold several thousand distinct CDR3 sequences, with 3% to 4.5% observed a single time. The specimen was lung tumor tissue, collected at surgery. These receptor sequences come from a female donor with early-stage non-small cell lung cancer. Both conserved end residues are part of each CDR3. D genes are given only for firm matches. Clone size is given for some rows only: seen once, a few or many times, or a class if the clone is expanded.

j_call | v_call | clone_size | d_call | cdr3_nt | cdr3_aa
TRBJ2-5 | TRBV29-1 | many | TRBD1 | TGCAGCGTTCTCGGACAGGGCGGTAGGGAGACCCAGTACTTC | CSVLGQGGRETQYF
TRBJ2-3 | TRBV3-1 | medium-sized | . | TGTGCCAGCAGCCAAGCTCTAAATCCGGCAGATACGCAGTATTTT | CASSQALNPADTQYF
TRBJ2-5 | TRBV28 | medium-sized | . | TGTGCCAGCAGGGGCCGAGGAGACCCTTTGGTGAAGACCCAGTACTTC | CASRGRGDPLVKTQYF
TRBJ2-3 | TRBV6-5 | medium-sized | TRBD2 | TGTGCCACCCAAAGTCGACTAGCGGGAATGTATTTT | CATQSRLAGMYF
TRBJ2-1 | TRBV6-5 | few | . | TGTGCCAGCAGCCGAGACTTTGAGCAGTTCTTC | CASSRDFEQFF
TRBJ1-1 | TRBV18 | . | . | TGTGCCAGCTCCCTCCACAGGGACATGAACACTGAAGCTTTCTTT | CASSLHRDMNTEAFF
TRBJ2-7 | TRBV7-9 | many | . | TGTGCCAGCAGCTTATTAAACAAAGGGCTAGCCTACGAGCAGTACTTC | CASSLLNKGLAYEQYF
TRBJ2-5 | TRBV28 | many | TRBD1 | TGTGCCAGCAGTTTCGCTGGACAGGGGGGTTCCCAAGAGACCCAGTACTTC | CASSFAGQGGSQETQYF
TRBJ2-3 | TRBV20-1 | many | TRBD2 | TGCAGTGCTAGAGGACTAGCGGGAGACGGTGGTGGGGGCCCAGATACGCAGTATTTT | CSARGLAGDGGGGPDTQYF
TRBJ2-7 | TRBV20-1 | medium-sized | . | TGCAGTGCTAGAGTGGGATTATGGGGGAACTACGAGCAGTACTTC | CSARVGLWGNYEQYF
TRBJ2-2 | TRBV3-1 | many | TRBD2 | TGTGCCAGCAGCCCGGTCCCGGGACTAGAGTCCGGGGAGCTGTTTTTT | CASSPVPGLESGELFF
TRBJ2-3 | TRBV20-1 | medium-sized | . | TGCAGTGCTAGAAGTACCACAGATACGCAGTATTTT | CSARSTTDTQYF
TRBJ2-1 | TRBV7-9 | many | TRBD2 | TGTGCCAGCAGCGCCCCCGGGACTAACTACAATGAGCAGTTCTTC | CASSAPGTNYNEQFF
TRBJ2-1 | TRBV3-1 | many | TRBD2 | TGTGCCAGCAGCCAATCTAGCGGGAGTAATAATGAGCAGTTCTTC | CASSQSSGSNNEQFF
TRBJ2-7 | TRBV12-3/TRBV12-4 | many | . | TGTGCCAGCAGTTTGGGGGGCGAGCAGTACTTC | CASSLGGEQYF
TRBJ1-1 | TRBV30 | many | TRBD1 | TGTGCCTGTCCAGGGGGCAAACCCACTGAAGCTTTCTTT | CACPGGKPTEAFF
TRBJ1-6 | TRBV10-3 | medium-sized | . | TGTGCCACATGGACCGGTAATTCACCCCTCCACTTT | CATWTGNSPLHF
TRBJ2-5 | TRBV18 | medium-sized | . | TGTGCCAGCTCACCAGGGACCTCTTCCCTTCAAGAGACCCAGTACTTC | CASSPGTSSLQETQYF
TRBJ2-5 | TRBV4-1 | many | . | TGCGCCAGCAGCCAACAGGGGAGCGCAGAGACCCAGTACTTC | CASSQQGSAETQYF
TRBJ2-1 | TRBV30 | medium-sized | TRBD1 | TGTGCCTGGGCCCGTGACGGACAGGAAATCTACAATGAGCAGTTCTTC | CAWARDGQEIYNEQFF
TRBJ1-2 | TRBV7-9 | . | . | TGTGCCAGCAGCCGCGGGGGTGGCTATGGCTACAACTTC | CASSRGGGYGYNF
TRBJ1-1 | TRBV5-5 | . | TRBD1 | TGTGCCAGCAGCTTAAGAGACAGGGAGGTCACTGAAGCTTTCTTT | CASSLRDREVTEAFF
TRBJ2-1 | TRBV3-1 | many | TRBD2 | TGTGCCAGCAGCCCTCCGAGAACGGGAGGGGATGAGCAGTTCTTC | CASSPPRTGGDEQFF
TRBJ2-1 | TRBV7-8 | medium-sized | . | TGTGCCAGCAGCTTCACCTCCGGCCTTTCCGCCAATGAGCAGTTCTTC | CASSFTSGLSANEQFF
TRBJ1-5 | TRBV12-3/TRBV12-4 | . | . | TGTGAAAGAAGTATTAGGGGGGCGATAGGGAAGAAAAAGAATTTT | CERSIRGAIGKKKNF
TRBJ1-6 | TRBV7-3 | medium-sized | . | TGTGCCAGCAGCTTGAGCGGGGATTCACCCCTCCACTTT | CASSLSGDSPLHF
TRBJ2-1 | TRBV13 | many | TRBD2 | TGTGCCAGCAGCTCTGCCGGGACTACCTACAATGAGCAGTTCTTC | CASSSAGTTYNEQFF
TRBJ2-1 | TRBV30 | many | TRBD2 | TGTGCCTGGGGGGGAGGGTCCTCCTACAATGAGCAGTTCTTC | CAWGGGSSYNEQFF
TRBJ2-5 | TRBV7-2 | medium-sized | TRBD2 | TGTGCCAGCAGCCCGGGACTAGCGCAGGAGACCCAGTACTTC | CASSPGLAQETQYF
TRBJ2-6 | TRBV25-1 | medium-sized | . | TGTGCCAGCAGTGAAGGGGCTGGGGCCAACGTCCTGACTTTC | CASSEGAGANVLTF
TRBJ2-7 | TRBV12-3/TRBV12-4 | many | . | TGTGCCAGCAGTTTAGAAGGGAGCTCCTACGAGCAGTACTTC | CASSLEGSSYEQYF
TRBJ1-2 | TRBV6-2/TRBV6-3 | . | . | TGTGCCAGCAGTTACTCCAGTCGCGGACCCTATGGCTACACCTTC | CASSYSSRGPYGYTF
TRBJ2-7 | TRBV20-1 | medium-sized | . | TGCAGTGCTAGATACCAGGGGGGCAGCGAGCAGTACTTC | CSARYQGGSEQYF
TRBJ2-1 | TRBV5-1 | medium-sized | TRBD2 | TGCGCCAGCAGCTTGGCCGGGGGACTAGCGGGAGCTGAGCAGTTCTTC | CASSLAGGLAGAEQFF
TRBJ2-2 | TRBV7-9 | many | . | TGTGCCAGCAGCTTAAGAAACGACGGGGAGCTGTTTTTT | CASSLRNDGELFF